The T cell receptor (beta chain) described here comes from a study of cytomegalovirus exposure and HLA in healthy donors. General study results and limits: Researchers catalogued under 200 TCR beta chains as cytomegalovirus-associated. For most subjects, TCR beta sequences were reported to predict HLA-A and HLA-B alleles with accuracy.

Healthy bone marrow donors formed the donor group. CDR1 is MGHRA and CDR2 is YSYEKL in the germline V gene. The CDR3 totals 15 residues. The junction had 8 bases not matched to a gene; V was cut back by 6 bases and J by 9 bases. About this clone: Its specificity is not known.

PCR primers comprised 60 Vbeta and 13 Jbeta primers. Per the original data handling: There were 70 million to 95 million unique TCR beta chains by a later count, and approximately 10 million of them were shared. Some clones are missing from TCRdb's copy, which holds only in-frame ones; the method was immunoSEQ multiplex PCR. V, J and clone size derive from that table, while D and trimming were established from the DNA sequence. There are about 130,000 clones in the sample; 70% to 80% occur only once, and around 2% lies in the top ten. This clonotype was sampled from a female donor in good health and CMV-seropositive. Sequencing was performed on PBMCs. This rearrangement joins TRBV4-1 to TRBJ1-6, with 10 bases that match TRBD1. For the CDR3, the DNA is TGCGCCAGCAGATATGGGACAGGGGTGTCTTCACCCCTCCACTTT. Translated: CASRYGTGVSSPLHF.